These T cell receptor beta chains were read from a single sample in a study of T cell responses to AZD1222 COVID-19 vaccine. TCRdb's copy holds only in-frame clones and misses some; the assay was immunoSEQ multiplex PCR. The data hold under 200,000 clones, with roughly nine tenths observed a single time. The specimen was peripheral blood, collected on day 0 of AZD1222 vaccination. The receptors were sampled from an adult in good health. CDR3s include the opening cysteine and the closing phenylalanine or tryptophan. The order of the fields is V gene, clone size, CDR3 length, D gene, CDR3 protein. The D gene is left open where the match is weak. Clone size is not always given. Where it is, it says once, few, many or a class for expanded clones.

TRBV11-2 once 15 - CASSRQGGGSTEAFF
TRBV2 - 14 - CASGSADSNYGYTF
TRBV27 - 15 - CASSSRGLGNSPLHF
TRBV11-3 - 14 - CASSFVFRNTEAFF
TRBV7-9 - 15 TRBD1 CASSRDSGFTYEQYF
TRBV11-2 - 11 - CASSSEEGYTF
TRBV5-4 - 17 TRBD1 CASSPARGQGAGETQYF
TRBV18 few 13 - CASSPRGGEKLFF
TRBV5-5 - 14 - CASSRASVEETQYF
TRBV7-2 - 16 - CASSLFRRKGGGELFF
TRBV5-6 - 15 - CASSLVSARTDTQYF
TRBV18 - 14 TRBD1 CASSPRDSSYEQYF
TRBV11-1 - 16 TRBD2 CASSLSTSDSYNEQFF
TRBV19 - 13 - CASSFKAATGYTF
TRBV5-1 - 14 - CASSTGHLNTEAFF
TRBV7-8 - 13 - CAIRVATNEKLFF
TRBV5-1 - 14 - CASSPSRTEDEQYF
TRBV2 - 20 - CASLPYYLGGGRGLNTEAFF
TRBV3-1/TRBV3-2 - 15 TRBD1 CASSKNRGPNSPLHF
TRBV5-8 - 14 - CASSWQTPNTEAFF
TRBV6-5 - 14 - CASNPSLVGTEAFF
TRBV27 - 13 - CALHRRGPYGYTF
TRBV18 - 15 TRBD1 CASSPGTAPNYGYTF
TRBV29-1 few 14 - CSALRQDTGNTIYF
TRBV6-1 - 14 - CASSEAGNTDTQYF
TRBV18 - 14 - CASSETLAKNIQYF
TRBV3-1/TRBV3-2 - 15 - CASSQTLAGGQPQHF
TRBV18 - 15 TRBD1 CASGQALTAQNTIYF
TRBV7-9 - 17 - CASSGDSRGSFNEKLFF
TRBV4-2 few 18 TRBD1 CASSQDFGRGFGANVLTF
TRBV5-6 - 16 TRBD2 CASSLSRGLARETQYF
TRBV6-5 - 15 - CASSFRQDPNYGYTF
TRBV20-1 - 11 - CSASPGRELFF